The T cell receptor (beta chain) under discussion was sequenced for a study of blood T cell repertoires in COVID-19. Authors' analysis steps: Counts of nucleated cells, estimated from reference gene primer amplification, were obtained. Generated by immunoSEQ multiplex PCR, the TCRdb table keeps only in-frame clones and is missing some. V, J and clone size were drawn from that table, and D and trimming were deduced from the DNA. Of a few hundred thousand clones detected, around 90% appear once; the ten largest clones hold 0.65% to 0.95%. Germline assignment: CDR1 MNHEY and CDR2 SVGAGI. CDR3 length: 16 amino acids. Trimming cost V 1 base and J 7 bases; bases outside gene matches: 4.

Sequenced material: peripheral blood. The chain employs TRBV6-5 and TRBJ2-2, with TRBD2 matching over 12 bases. This receptor was identified in a young woman with acute or convalescent COVID-19. The CDR3 loop is CASSYWTSGIGGELFF. CDR3 coding DNA: TGTGCCAGCAGTTACTGGACTAGCGGGATCGGCGGGGAGCTGTTTTTT.